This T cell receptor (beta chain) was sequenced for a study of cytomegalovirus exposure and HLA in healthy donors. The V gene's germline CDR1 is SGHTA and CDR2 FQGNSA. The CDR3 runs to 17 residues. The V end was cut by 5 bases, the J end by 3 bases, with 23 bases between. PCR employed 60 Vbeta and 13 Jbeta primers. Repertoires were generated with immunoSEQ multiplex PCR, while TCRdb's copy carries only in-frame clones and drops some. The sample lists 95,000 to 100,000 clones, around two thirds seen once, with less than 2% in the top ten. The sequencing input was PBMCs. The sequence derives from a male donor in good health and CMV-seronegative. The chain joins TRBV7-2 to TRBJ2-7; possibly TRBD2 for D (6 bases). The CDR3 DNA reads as TGTGCCAGCAGCATGCCCCTGGGGCGGAGGGGTCTCTACGAGCAGTACTTC. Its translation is CASSMPLGRRGLYEQYF. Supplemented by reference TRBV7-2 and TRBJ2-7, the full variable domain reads GAGVSQSPSNKVTEKGKDVELRCDPISGHTALYWYRQSLGQGLEFLIYFQGNSAPDKSGLPSDRFSAERTGGSVSTLTIQRTQQEDSAVYLCASSMPLGRRGLYEQYFGPGTRLTVT.